Listed here are 18 T cell receptor beta chains from one sample, sequenced in a study of response to subunit inactivated influenza vaccine. In TCRdb, the RT-PCR reads were re-called with MiXCR into one record per CDR3 protein. The table lists about 540,000 distinct CDR3 sequences, roughly 25% of them singletons. The data were also submitted as part of a second study, on T cells expressing NK-cell markers. From that report: Generation of TCR beta cDNA was performed by 5'RACE template switching incorporating UMIs.

The sequenced sample was CD4+ T cells sorted from PBMCs, obtained about 13 days after vaccination. The receptor source for this set is a man aged 45-65 years who received an inactivated influenza vaccine.

In this sample, this clonotype turned up many times. V gene TRBV5-1 combines with J gene TRBJ2-1; 9 bases fit TRBD1. Germline-derived CDR1 and CDR2 are SGHRS and YFSETQ. The CDR3 has 16 residues. V shed 4 bases and J 8 bases; nucleotides not matched to a gene: 13. CDR3 DNA: TGCGCCAGCAGCGGAACAGGGGGCCCTCTTCGGGATGAGCAGTTCTTC. This gives the protein CASSGTGGPLRDEQFF.

CDR3 bases: TGTGCCAGCAGCCAAGATTCTTGGGCAGGGGCTAGCAAAAACATTCAGTACTTC. It encodes CASSQDSWAGASKNIQYF. The genes are TRBV4-2 and TRBJ2-4, with D tentatively TRBD1 (6 bases). V lost 0 bases, J lost 3 bases, and 18 bases lay in between. The CDR3 runs 18 residues. Looked up from germline, CDR1 is LGHNA and CDR2 is YNFKEQ.

J is TRBJ2-1 and V is TRBV12-3 or TRBV12-4; D ambiguous. This CDR3 is built from 15 residues. V lost 2 bases, J lost 8 bases, and 16 bases lay in between. The CDR3 DNA reads TGTGCCAGCAGTTTAATGGGTTGGGCTGGGGATGAGCAGTTCTTC. This translates into CASSLMGWAGDEQFF.

The rearrangement links TRBV20-1 to TRBJ2-1; the D gene is possibly TRBD2 (6 bases). With 6 bases removed from V and 10 bases from J, the gap between germline ends came to 13 bases. The germline gives CDR1 DFQATT, CDR2 SNEGSKA (reference sequence). The CDR3 runs to 11 residues. The CDR3 DNA reads TGCAGTGCAACTCTAGCGAGGGAGCAGTTCTTC. Its protein is CSATLAREQFF.

The rearrangement uses TRBV4-2 and TRBJ2-1; 8 positions agree with TRBD2. Germline lookup yields CDR1 LGHNA and CDR2 YNFKEQ. The CDR3 consists of 16 residues. V trimming: 3 bases; J trimming: 3 bases; junction bases outside the gene matches: 7. For the CDR3, the DNA is TGTGCCAGCAGCCAGAGGGAGCGGGGGAGCTACAATGAGCAGTTCTTC. It yields the protein CASSQRERGSYNEQFF.

In this sample, this clonotype turned up a few times. This rearrangement joins TRBV29-1 to TRBJ2-1; 14 bases map to TRBD2. The germline V gene has CDR1 SQVTM and CDR2 ANQGSEA. V dropped 0 bases and J dropped 6; count of bases not matched to a gene: 1. The CDR3 is made up of 15 amino acids. The chain's CDR3 is CSVEDGLAGGNEQFF. The DNA for the CDR3 is TGCAGCGTTGAAGATGGACTAGCGGGAGGCAATGAGCAGTTCTTC.

The J gene is TRBJ2-3, the V gene TRBV6-4, with D possibly TRBD1 on 6 matching bases. The CDR3 length is 14 residues. Germline CDR1 and CDR2: MRHNA and SNTAGT. V lost 6 bases and J lost 2, with 12 bases in between. CDR3 loop: CASSRDTSTDTQYF. As DNA, the CDR3 is TGTGCCAGCAGCCGGGACACCTCCACAGATACGCAGTATTTT.

This clonotype was counted ten times or more. The rearrangement joins TRBV6-1 to TRBJ2-2, with D possibly TRBD1 on 5 matching bases. V lost 6 bases to trimming and J lost 2 bases, with 7 bases between them. The CDR3 covers 13 residues. Germline V gene data show CDR1 as MNHNS and CDR2 as SASEGT. The CDR3 DNA follows: TGTGCCAGCAGGGACACAAACACCGGGGAGCTGTTTTTT. Its protein product is CASRDTNTGELFF.

Only a few counts were recorded for this clonotype. The CDR3 loop is CASSLMVGGAGTDTQYF. The CDR3 DNA follows: TGTGCCAGCAGCTTAATGGTCGGGGGAGCGGGCACAGATACGCAGTATTTT. The J gene is TRBJ2-3, the V gene TRBV7-2; a weak D match, TRBD2 (6 bases). CDR3 length: 17 residues. Trimming stripped 2 bases from V and 1 base from J, with 16 bases between. Germline V gene data show CDR1 as SGHTA and CDR2 as FQGNSA.

The chain carries TRBV7-2 and TRBJ2-5; D not certain. The V end was cut by 5 bases, the J end by 1 base, with 17 bases between. Germline V CDR1 and CDR2: SGHTA, FQGNSA. This CDR3 is built from 16 residues. CDR3 sequence: CASSPTLGRSQETQYF. CDR3 DNA: TGTGCCAGCAGCCCCACGCTAGGGCGGAGCCAAGAGACCCAGTACTTC.

The chain recombines TRBV7-2 with TRBJ2-3; 8 nucleotides match TRBD1. CDR3 length: 15 amino acids. Germline CDR1 reads SGHTA; CDR2 reads FQGNSA. The junction had 11 bases not matched to a gene; V was cut back by 6 bases and J by 6 bases. The CDR3 DNA reads TGTGCCAGCAGACCCCGGGCAGGGGGCATCGATACGCAGTATTTT. Its translation: CASRPRAGGIDTQYF.

This clonotype was seen many times. V gene TRBV29-1 combines with J gene TRBJ2-2; a weak D match, TRBD1 (6 bases). CDR1 is SQVTM and CDR2 is ANQGSEA in the germline V gene. Trimming removed 7 bases at V and 4 bases at J, with 7 bases between. The CDR3 is made up of 11 amino acids. The CDR3: CSARGTGELFF. As DNA, the CDR3 is TGCAGCGCCAGGGGCACCGGGGAGCTGTTTTTT.

This clonotype came up a few times. The chain carries TRBV5-1 and TRBJ2-3, with 9 bases that match TRBD2. V trimming: 0 bases; J trimming: 3 bases; junction bases outside the gene matches: 11. Germline V gives CDR1 SGHRS, CDR2 YFSETQ. The CDR3 extends over 18 amino acids. CDR3 coding DNA: TGCGCCAGCAGCTTGGGGAGGGCTAGCGGGATCAATACAGATACGCAGTATTTT. Protein: CASSLGRASGINTDTQYF. The full variable domain, with the rest looked up from reference TRBV5-1 and TRBJ2-3, is KAGVTQTPRYLIKTRGQQVTLSCSPISGHRSVSWYQQTPGQGLQFLFEYFSETQRNKGNFPGRFSGRQFSNSRSEMNVSTLELGDSALYLCASSLGRASGINTDTQYFGPGTRLTVL.

V and J are TRBV20-1 and TRBJ2-7, with 7 bases fitting TRBD1. The CDR3 runs 14 residues. Germline CDR1 is DFQATT and CDR2 is SNEGSKA (reference sequence). The V segment lost 1 base and the J segment 2 bases; nucleotides outside the gene matches: 5. The CDR3 DNA reads TGCAGTGCTAGAGCCCCGGGACAGCCCTACGAGCAGTACTTC. It specifies CSARAPGQPYEQYF.

This clonotype was counted a few times. The chain links TRBV5-1 to TRBJ2-5; TRBD1 aligns across 10 bases. Germline V CDR1 and CDR2: SGHRS, YFSETQ. Germline trimming cut 0 bases from V and 5 bases from J; bases unmatched to any gene: 4. This CDR3 region has 15 residues. The CDR3 nucleotides read TGCGCCAGCAGCTTGGGACAGGGGGCTCTTGAGACCCAGTACTTC. Encoded protein: CASSLGQGALETQYF. The complete variable domain, with remaining parts taken from reference TRBV5-1 and TRBJ2-5, reads KAGVTQTPRYLIKTRGQQVTLSCSPISGHRSVSWYQQTPGQGLQFLFEYFSETQRNKGNFPGRFSGRQFSNSRSEMNVSTLELGDSALYLCASSLGQGALETQYFGPGTRLLVL.

The chain uses TRBV20-1 and TRBJ2-5, with 8 bases matching TRBD2. Germline V lookup: CDR1 DFQATT, CDR2 SNEGSKA (reference sequence). The CDR3 length is 14 residues. J lost 6 bases, V lost 4 bases, and 10 bases had no gene match. DNA for the CDR3: TGCAGTGCTATTGATCCCGGGGGGGCCAAGACCCAGTACTTC. Its translation: CSAIDPGGAKTQYF.

This clonotype appeared a few times. The genes are TRBV3-1 and TRBJ1-6; possibly TRBD1 for D (6 bases). V shed 0 bases and J shed 7 bases, with 7 bases lying between them. The CDR3 length is 14 residues. The germline V gene has CDR1 LGHDT and CDR2 YNNKEL (reference sequence). CDR3 in DNA: TGTGCCAGCAGCCAAGAGCAGGGGAATTCACCCCTCCACTTT. Translating it yields CASSQEQGNSPLHF. Full variable domain (rest looked up from reference TRBV3-1 and TRBJ1-6): DTAVSQTPKYLVTQMGNDKSIKCEQNLGHDTMYWYKQDSKKFLKIMFSYNNKELIINETVPNRFSPKSPDKAHLNLHINSLELGDSAVYFCASSQEQGNSPLHFGNGTRLTVT.

The chain joins TRBV7-8 to TRBJ2-3; 9 bases are shared with TRBD2. Germline CDR1 is SGHVS and CDR2 is FQNEAQ. The junction had 8 bases not matched to a gene; V was cut back by 2 bases and J by 2 bases. The CDR3 is 17 amino acids. The CDR3, as DNA: TGTGCCAGCAGCTTACCTAAGACTAGCGGAGACACAGATACGCAGTATTTT. Its translation is CASSLPKTSGDTDTQYF.